Listed below are T cell receptor beta chains from one sample, sequenced in a study of Ad26.COV2.S vaccination and SARS-CoV-2 variants. Method: immunoSEQ multiplex PCR; TCRdb's copy keeps in-frame clones and lacks some. This table holds roughly 700,000 clones, approximately 88% found once. The material was peripheral blood, obtained in a trial of Ad26.COV2.S vaccine versus placebo. These receptors originate from a person between 18 and 59 years old who received the Ad26.COV2.S COVID-19 vaccine or a placebo. Each CDR3 is given with its conserved first and last residue. D genes are given only for firm matches. Size tells how often a clone was seen (once, few, many) or the class of an expanded clone, and some rows leave it out.

cdr3_nt	cdr3_aa	clone_size	v_call	d_call	j_call
TGTGCCAGCAGCCCACAGGGACTTGGAAACACCATATATTTT	CASSPQGLGNTIYF	-	TRBV3-1/TRBV3-2	-	TRBJ1-3
TGTGCCAGCAGCCACACTGGGGGGCAGGCCAAAAACATTCAGTACTTC	CASSHTGGQAKNIQYF	-	TRBV6-4	-	TRBJ2-4
TGTGCCAGCAGCTCTCGGACTAGCTACAATGAGCAGTTCTTC	CASSSRTSYNEQFF	-	TRBV7-2	TRBD2	TRBJ2-1
TGTGCCAGCAAAGAGGGACTCGCGGCTGAAAAACTGTTTTTT	CASKEGLAAEKLFF	-	TRBV7-9	-	TRBJ1-4
TGTGCCAGTAGTACTAGAGGGTCCTCTGGGGCCAACGTCCTGACTTTC	CASSTRGSSGANVLTF	-	TRBV19	-	TRBJ2-6
TGCGCCAGCAGCCACGGGAGACAGGACATGAACACTGAAGCTTTCTTT	CASSHGRQDMNTEAFF	-	TRBV5-1	-	TRBJ1-1
TGTGCCAGCAGCCAAGTGGGCCTTAGCGGGGGGGGCTCCTACGAGCAGTACTTC	CASSQVGLSGGGSYEQYF	-	TRBV4-2	TRBD2	TRBJ2-7
TGCAGCGTTGGACGGACAGGAGCGTACGAGCAGTACTTC	CSVGRTGAYEQYF	few	TRBV29-1	TRBD1	TRBJ2-7
TGCAGCTGTGGAGGGGATGGAGGGGGCGCATCCAATGGCTACACCTTC	CSCGGDGGGASNGYTF	-	TRBV29-1	TRBD1	TRBJ1-2
TGTGCCAGTAGTTTACTTCTGGTTGGTGAAAAACTGTTTTTT	CASSLLLVGEKLFF	-	TRBV19	-	TRBJ1-4
TGTGCCAGCAGATCAGGGAGCGGGGAGCTGTTTTTT	CASRSGSGELFF	-	TRBV12-3/TRBV12-4	-	TRBJ2-2
TGTGCCAGCAGCTACCTAGCGGGAGCGTACGAGCAGTACTTC	CASSYLAGAYEQYF	-	TRBV6-6	TRBD2	TRBJ2-7
TGTGCCACCAGCAGAGATCAGGTGAACACTGAAGCTTTCTTT	CATSRDQVNTEAFF	-	TRBV15	-	TRBJ1-1
TGTGCCAGCAGCTTGTCCGGGGAAGAGACCCAGTACTTC	CASSLSGEETQYF	-	TRBV5-4	-	TRBJ2-5
TGTGCCAGCAGCCAAGAGACCGGGCCCCAGCAAGCGCAGTTCTTC	CASSQETGPQQAQFF	-	TRBV3-1/TRBV3-2	-	TRBJ2-1
TGTGCCAGCACCCAAATCAGGGGGGACACTGAAGCTTTCTTT	CASTQIRGDTEAFF	-	TRBV6-5	TRBD1	TRBJ1-1
TGTGCCAGCAGTGTAACGCAGGGTTCCTCCAATCAGCCCCAGCATTTT	CASSVTQGSSNQPQHF	-	TRBV2	-	TRBJ1-5
TGTGCCATTCAGAGCTCCTATAATTCACCCCTCCACTTT	CAIQSSYNSPLHF	once	TRBV12-3/TRBV12-4	-	TRBJ1-6
TGTGCCAGCTCCGACTCGGGACCGAACACCGGGGAGCTGTTTTTT	CASSDSGPNTGELFF	-	TRBV2	-	TRBJ2-2
TGTGCCAGCACCGAGTTCCCAGATACGCAGTATTTT	CASTEFPDTQYF	-	TRBV2	-	TRBJ2-3
TGTGCCAGCAGTGAGCATCCGAAGGCCGGGGAGCTGTTTTTT	CASSEHPKAGELFF	-	TRBV25-1	-	TRBJ2-2
TGCGCCAGCAGCTTGGGGACAGGGGTCTCCTACGAGCAGTACTTC	CASSLGTGVSYEQYF	-	TRBV5-1	TRBD1	TRBJ2-7
TGCAGCGTTGACCCCGGGACAGGGGATGAAGCTTTCTTT	CSVDPGTGDEAFF	-	TRBV29-1	TRBD1	TRBJ1-1
TGTGCCAGCAGCTTCGGGGCCGCGTATGGCTACACCTTC	CASSFGAAYGYTF	-	TRBV11-2	-	TRBJ1-2
TGCGCCAGCAGCTTGCTAGCGGGGGGCACAGATACGCAGTATTTT	CASSLLAGGTDTQYF	-	TRBV5-1	TRBD2	TRBJ2-3
TGTGCCAGCAGCTTAGGAGGGACTAGCGGGATTGAGCAGTTCTTC	CASSLGGTSGIEQFF	-	TRBV7-2	TRBD2	TRBJ2-1
TGTGCCAGCTCACCACCGCTCAGGGGGAACACCATATATTTT	CASSPPLRGNTIYF	once	TRBV18	TRBD1	TRBJ1-3
TGTGCCAGCAGTTACTCGCTAGCTTTCTCCTACGAGCAGTACTTC	CASSYSLAFSYEQYF	-	TRBV6-5	-	TRBJ2-7
TGTGCCAGCTCTCTGGCATACCAAGAGACCCAGTACTTC	CASSLAYQETQYF	-	TRBV18	-	TRBJ2-5
TGTGCCAGCAGCCCTGGGGGGGTGTACGAGCAGTACTTC	CASSPGGVYEQYF	-	TRBV12-3/TRBV12-4	TRBD2	TRBJ2-7
TGTGCCTGGAAACCCCAGGGGGCGACCGGGGAGCTGTTTTTT	CAWKPQGATGELFF	-	TRBV30	TRBD1	TRBJ2-2
TGTGCCAGTAGTATTGAAGCCCAGAGCTCCTACGAGCAGTACTTC	CASSIEAQSSYEQYF	-	TRBV19	-	TRBJ2-7
TGCGCCAGCAGCTTAGCTGGGGGGACCCTTAGGAATGAGCAGTTCTTC	CASSLAGGTLRNEQFF	-	TRBV5-1	-	TRBJ2-1
TGTGCCAGCAGCCAGCGGGCGGTTAAGGGTGAGCAGTTCTTC	CASSQRAVKGEQFF	-	TRBV7-9	-	TRBJ2-1
TGTGCCAGCAGTTACTCGTCTTCTTATAATGAGCAGTTCTTC	CASSYSSSYNEQFF	-	TRBV6-5	-	TRBJ2-1
TGTGCCAGCAGCTTGCTCCATTCGGGCAATCAGCCCCAGCATTTT	CASSLLHSGNQPQHF	-	TRBV5-6	-	TRBJ1-5
TGCGCCAGCAGCCACCTCCCGGCTGAGGGCTATGGCTACACCTTC	CASSHLPAEGYGYTF	-	TRBV4-1	-	TRBJ1-2
TGCGCCAGCAGCTTAATCGGGAGCGCAGATACGCAGTATTTT	CASSLIGSADTQYF	-	TRBV5-1	-	TRBJ2-3
TGTGCCAGCAGCCTGACCGGACAGGGCGGGGGCAATCAGCCCCAGCATTTT	CASSLTGQGGGNQPQHF	many	TRBV5-6	TRBD1	TRBJ1-5
TGTGCCAGCAGTTACGGAAGGGACCCCGCCACAGATACGCAGTATTTT	CASSYGRDPATDTQYF	-	TRBV6-5	-	TRBJ2-3
TGTGCCAGCAGTTTAGGGGGGACCTACGAGCAGTACTTC	CASSLGGTYEQYF	few	TRBV27	-	TRBJ2-7
TGTGCCAGCAGCCCGACTAGCGGACTACAAGAGACCCAGTACTTC	CASSPTSGLQETQYF	-	TRBV3-1/TRBV3-2	TRBD2	TRBJ2-5
TGTGCCAGCAGTCTAGGGGGACTCTCCTACGAGCAGTACTTC	CASSLGGLSYEQYF	-	TRBV13	-	TRBJ2-7
TGTGCCAGCAGCCTCGCAACAGGGATGGGGGAGACCCAGTACTTC	CASSLATGMGETQYF	-	TRBV7-2	-	TRBJ2-5
TGTGCCAGCAATGGGGCGGGCCACAATGAGCAGTTCTTC	CASNGAGHNEQFF	-	TRBV12-3/TRBV12-4	-	TRBJ2-1
TGTGCCACCAGCAGGGTTCGCACAGGGTACACCGGGGAGCTGTTTTTT	CATSRVRTGYTGELFF	-	TRBV15	-	TRBJ2-2
TGTGCCAGCAGTGAGACAGGGGGGGTCTCTGGCTACACCTTC	CASSETGGVSGYTF	-	TRBV2	TRBD1	TRBJ1-2
TGTGCCGGCGGACAGGGTGTAGCGCAGTTCTTC	CAGGQGVAQFF	-	TRBV27	TRBD1	TRBJ2-1
TGTGCCAGCAGCCGTCTACAGGGGTCCTATAATTCACCCCTCCACTTT	CASSRLQGSYNSPLHF	-	TRBV5-6	TRBD1	TRBJ1-6
TGTGCCTGGAGTAGGTCTAGCGGATTCACAGATACGCAGTATTTT	CAWSRSSGFTDTQYF	-	TRBV30	TRBD2	TRBJ2-3
TGTGCCAGCAGTACAGGGTTGAATTCACCCCTCCACTTT	CASSTGLNSPLHF	-	TRBV6-5	-	TRBJ1-6